Listed below are T cell receptor beta chains from one sample, sequenced in a study of blood T cells in healthy people across ages. TCRdb recomputed calls from the 5' RACE reads with MiXCR, one row per CDR3 protein. The sample lists about 570,000 distinct CDR3 sequences, 27% occurring once. Sequencing used blood. These receptors originate from a woman between 65 and 79 years old in good health. The CDR3 runs from the conserved cysteine through the conserved F or W. D genes are given only for firm matches. Size tells how often a clone was seen (once, few, many) or the class of an expanded clone, and some rows leave it out.

j_call,clone_size,cdr3_length,v_call,d_call,cdr3_nt,cdr3_aa
TRBJ2-3,NA,15,TRBV6-2/TRBV6-3,NA,TGTGCCAGCAGTTACGGGTCTCCCCGCACAGATACGCAGTATTTT,CASSYGSPRTDTQYF
TRBJ2-3,NA,15,TRBV11-2,NA,TGTGCCAGCAGCTTAGAGTGGGGGCGCACAGATACGCAGTATTTT,CASSLEWGRTDTQYF
TRBJ1-2,NA,14,TRBV10-3,TRBD1,TGTGCCATCACGTCGACAGGGGGGGCCTATGGCTACACCTTC,CAITSTGGAYGYTF
TRBJ2-3,few,15,TRBV7-2,TRBD2,TGTGCCGGCAGCAGGACTAGCCTAAGCACAGATACGCAGTATTTT,CAGSRTSLSTDTQYF
TRBJ2-5,NA,15,TRBV20-1,TRBD2,TGCAGTGCTAGAGCGCCAAGAGCGGGGAAGGAGACCCAGTACTTC,CSARAPRAGKETQYF
TRBJ1-1,NA,11,TRBV7-2,NA,TGTGCCAGCAGCTTGGGGTATGAAGCTTTCTTT,CASSLGYEAFF
TRBJ1-2,NA,17,TRBV30,NA,TGTGCCTGGAGTGGAAAGGGGCCGGGACTAAATTTCTATGGCTACACCTTC,CAWSGKGPGLNFYGYTF
TRBJ1-5,NA,12,TRBV12-3/TRBV12-4,NA,TGTGCCAGCCGGCATTTCAATCAGCCCCAGCATTTT,CASRHFNQPQHF
TRBJ1-4,NA,16,TRBV21-1,NA,TGTGCCAGCAGCATCGGACAGGGGGCAGTAAATGAAAAACTGTTTTTT,CASSIGQGAVNEKLFF
TRBJ2-5,NA,12,TRBV29-1,NA,TGCAGCGTTGAAGAGGGGGCGTGGACCCAATACTTC,CSVEEGAWTQYF
TRBJ1-6,NA,17,TRBV3-1,NA,TGTGCCAGCAGCCAAGAAACGTCGTGGGGTTTTAATTCACCCCTCCACTTT,CASSQETSWGFNSPLHF
TRBJ2-1,once,14,TRBV21-1,NA,TGTGCCAGCAAGTTAAGCCCAGGGGGCAATGAGCAGTTCTTC,CASKLSPGGNEQFF
TRBJ1-6,NA,16,TRBV6-5,NA,TGTGCCAGCAGTTACTCGACCGCAGGGAGGGGTTCACCCCTCCACTTT,CASSYSTAGRGSPLHF
TRBJ2-6,NA,17,TRBV9,TRBD1,TGTGCCAGCAGCTCTCAGGGGGTCGGCTCTGGGGCCAACGTCCTGACTTTC,CASSSQGVGSGANVLTF
TRBJ2-1,NA,15,TRBV20-1,NA,TGCAGTGCTAGGCAGGCGGGGGCGGCCTACAATGAGCAGTTCTTC,CSARQAGAAYNEQFF
TRBJ1-1,NA,13,TRBV29-1,NA,TGCAGCGTTGAAGGGCAGGAGAACACTGAAGCTTTCTTT,CSVEGQENTEAFF
TRBJ1-2,NA,13,TRBV25-1,NA,TGTGCCAGCAGTGAAGGGATCGACTATGGCTACACCTTC,CASSEGIDYGYTF
TRBJ2-1,NA,16,TRBV20-1,TRBD1,TGCAGTGCTAGTGGTAGGGGGCAGTTGACCTACAATGAGCAGTTCTTC,CSASGRGQLTYNEQFF
TRBJ2-7,NA,15,TRBV6-2/TRBV6-3,TRBD1,TGTGCCAGCCGGGAACCCGGACAGGGTACCTACGAGCAGTACTTC,CASREPGQGTYEQYF
TRBJ2-7,NA,15,TRBV28,NA,TGTGCCAGCAGCCCCCCTGGCAGGGGTCGGTACGAGCAGTACTTC,CASSPPGRGRYEQYF
TRBJ2-1,once,15,TRBV7-6,NA,TGTGCCAGCAGCTTAGCGGGTCCATCCTACAATGAGCAGTTCTTC,CASSLAGPSYNEQFF
TRBJ1-4,NA,12,TRBV3-1,NA,TGTGCCAGCAGCCACAGAGGGGAAAAACTGTTTTTT,CASSHRGEKLFF
TRBJ2-2,many,17,TRBV6-2/TRBV6-3,NA,TGTGCCAGCAGTTACTCGATGGAAAGGCAGTCCACCGGGGAGCTGTTTTTT,CASSYSMERQSTGELFF
TRBJ2-1,few,17,TRBV12-3/TRBV12-4,TRBD1,TGTGCCAGCAGTAGAGCCGGGACAGGGGGTGGCTACAATGAGCAGTTCTTC,CASSRAGTGGGYNEQFF
TRBJ2-2,NA,13,TRBV20-1,NA,TGCAGTGCTAGAGATCCCCTAACCGGGGAGCTGTTTTTT,CSARDPLTGELFF
TRBJ1-4,NA,12,TRBV11-2,NA,TGTGCCAGCAACCTCGCGCGGGAAAAACTGTTTTTT,CASNLAREKLFF
TRBJ1-2,NA,14,TRBV5-4,NA,TGTGCCACAGCGCCCTCCGGGAAAGAGTATGGCTACACCTTC,CATAPSGKEYGYTF
TRBJ1-2,few,14,TRBV7-2,NA,TGTGCCAGCAGCTTATATCCGGGAGACTATGGCTACACCTTC,CASSLYPGDYGYTF
TRBJ2-5,few,14,TRBV5-1,NA,TGCGCCAGCAGCTTGGAGAGCCAGGGTCGGACCCAGTACTTC,CASSLESQGRTQYF
TRBJ2-1,few,18,TRBV12-3/TRBV12-4,NA,TGTGCCAGCAGTTTACACGCGACAGGTTCACTGAATTACAATGAGCAGTTCTTC,CASSLHATGSLNYNEQFF
TRBJ2-1,few,12,TRBV29-1,NA,TGCAGCGTTGAAGATCGGCCGGATGAGCAGTTCTTC,CSVEDRPDEQFF
TRBJ2-1,few,16,TRBV20-1,NA,TGCAGTGCTAGAGATCGGACTCTTGGAATTAGTGGTGAGCAGTTCTTC,CSARDRTLGISGEQFF
TRBJ2-2,few,13,TRBV5-1,NA,TGCGCCAGCAGCTGGGGGACGTCCGGGGAGCTGTTTTTT,CASSWGTSGELFF
TRBJ1-4,NA,13,TRBV29-1,TRBD1,TGCAGCGTCCTGACAGGGGAGCCGGAAAAACTGTTTTTT,CSVLTGEPEKLFF
TRBJ2-1,NA,16,TRBV5-1,TRBD2,TGCGCCAGCAGCTTCTCTAGCGGGGGTCCCTACAATGAGCAGTTCTTC,CASSFSSGGPYNEQFF
TRBJ2-7,NA,14,TRBV30,TRBD2,TGTGCCTGGAGTGTAGTCGGGGGGACCTACGAGCAGTACTTC,CAWSVVGGTYEQYF
TRBJ1-4,NA,15,TRBV24-1,NA,TGTGCCACCAGTGATCTCAGGGGCGTCGAGGAAAAACTGTTTTTT,CATSDLRGVEEKLFF
TRBJ1-4,NA,14,TRBV12-3/TRBV12-4,NA,TGTGCCAGCAGTTATCTCCAGGGTGGGGAAAAACTGTTTTTT,CASSYLQGGEKLFF
TRBJ1-3,NA,14,TRBV6-5,NA,TGTGCCAGCAGTTATTCAAGGGGGAGAAACACCATATATTTT,CASSYSRGRNTIYF
TRBJ1-2,NA,15,TRBV29-1,TRBD1,TGCAGCGTTGAAGCCGGGGCAGGGGGCAACTATGGCTACACCTTC,CSVEAGAGGNYGYTF
TRBJ1-4,NA,13,TRBV29-1,NA,TGCAGCGTTCTATTTGGTCCTAATGAAAAACTGTTTTTT,CSVLFGPNEKLFF
TRBJ1-1,NA,15,TRBV5-1,TRBD1,TGCGCCAGCAGCGCGGCGACAGGGGCCAACACTGAAGCTTTCTTT,CASSAATGANTEAFF
TRBJ2-7,few,15,TRBV7-2,TRBD1,TGTGCCAGCAGCCACCAGGGACAGGGAAACTACGAGCAGTACTTC,CASSHQGQGNYEQYF
TRBJ1-2,NA,14,TRBV7-9,NA,TGTGCCAGCAGCTTAACGGTTAGTCCTTATGGCTACACCTTC,CASSLTVSPYGYTF
TRBJ2-4,few,13,TRBV30,NA,TGTGCCTGGGAACAGGAGCTTCAAAACATTCAGTACTTC,CAWEQELQNIQYF
TRBJ2-2,NA,16,TRBV27,NA,TGTGCCAGCACTCCATCCCCGGCGGGTTACGCCGGGGAGCTGTTTTTT,CASTPSPAGYAGELFF
TRBJ2-3,NA,14,TRBV7-2,NA,TGTGCCAGCAGCTTAGCGGGGAGTGGAGATACGCAGTATTTT,CASSLAGSGDTQYF
TRBJ2-7,NA,15,TRBV7-9,TRBD1,TGTGCCAGCAGCGCCTCGGACAGGCCCTACTACGAGCAGTACTTC,CASSASDRPYYEQYF
TRBJ1-6,NA,14,TRBV4-1,TRBD1,TGCGTCAGCAGCGAGCAGGGGGCGATTTCACCCCTCCACTTT,CVSSEQGAISPLHF
TRBJ2-5,NA,15,TRBV11-1,TRBD2,TGTGCCAGCAGCCGTCAAGCGGGGGGGCAAGAGACCCAGTACTTC,CASSRQAGGQETQYF
TRBJ2-3,NA,13,TRBV20-1,NA,TGCAGTGCAACTGGACAGAGCACAGATACGCAGTATTTT,CSATGQSTDTQYF